A single sample is the source of the 4 T cell receptor beta chains below, sequenced in a study of blood T cell repertoires in COVID-19. Generated by immunoSEQ multiplex PCR, the TCRdb table keeps only in-frame clones and is missing some. This table holds 150,000 to 190,000 clones, around 85% found once. The source material was peripheral blood. These receptors all stem from a woman in her seventies with acute or convalescent COVID-19.

The chain carries TRBV4-3 and TRBJ1-4; D not certain. Germline assignment: CDR1 LGHNA and CDR2 YSLEER. V gave up 1 base and J gave up 10 bases, with 16 bases separating them. CDR3 length equals 15 residues. The CDR3 protein is CASSQATGSPGKLFF. CDR3 nucleotides: TGCGCCAGCAGCCAAGCCACGGGTAGCCCGGGAAAACTGTTTTTT.

The chain has TRBV6-5 and TRBJ2-1, with D possibly matching TRBD2 (6 bases). Trimming took off 10 bases at V and 0 bases at J, with 16 bases between the two ends. The CDR3 is 15 amino acids. Looked up from germline, CDR1 is MNHEY and CDR2 is SVGAGI. The CDR3 protein is CATRGASSSYNEQFF. Written as DNA, the CDR3 is TGTGCCACCCGCGGGGCTAGCTCCTCCTACAATGAGCAGTTCTTC.

The chain is built from TRBV7-2 and TRBJ2-1; D uncertain. This CDR3 contains 11 residues. With 3 bases removed from V and 7 bases from J, the gap between germline ends came to 4 bases. Germline V gives CDR1 SGHTA, CDR2 FQGNSA. The CDR3 coding sequence is TGTGCCAGCAGCTTGCAGAATGAGCAGTTCTTC. Its protein product is CASSLQNEQFF.

This chain joins TRBV7-8 and TRBJ2-1, with TRBD2 as a possible D gene (5 bases). The V gene lost 2 bases and the J gene lost 0 bases, with 11 bases spanning the gap. Germline CDR1 and CDR2: SGHVS and FQNEAQ. CDR3 length equals 16 residues. The CDR3, as DNA: TGTGCCAGCAGCTTATGGCGGGCCCCCTCCTACAATGAGCAGTTCTTC. The encoded protein is CASSLWRAPSYNEQFF.